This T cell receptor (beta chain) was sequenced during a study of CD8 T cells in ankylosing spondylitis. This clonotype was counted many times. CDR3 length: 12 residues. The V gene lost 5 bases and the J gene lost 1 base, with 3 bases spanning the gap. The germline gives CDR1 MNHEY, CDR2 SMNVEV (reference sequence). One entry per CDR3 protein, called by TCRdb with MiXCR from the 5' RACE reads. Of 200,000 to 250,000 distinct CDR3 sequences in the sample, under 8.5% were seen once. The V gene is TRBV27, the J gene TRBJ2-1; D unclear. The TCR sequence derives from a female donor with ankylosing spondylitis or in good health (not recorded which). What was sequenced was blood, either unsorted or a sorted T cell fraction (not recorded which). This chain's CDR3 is CASSHSYNEQFF. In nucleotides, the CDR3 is TGTGCCAGCAGTCATTCCTACAATGAGCAGTTCTTC.